This paragraph reports one T cell receptor (beta chain). These data belong to a study of blood T cell repertoires in COVID-19. Overall study context: Samples representing acute and convalescent COVID-19 were sourced from the United States, Italy and Spain. T cells, B-cell-depleted T cells, or PBMCs supplied cDNA or gDNA.

In the original analysis: Researchers report that nucleated cell counts were estimated from reference gene primer amplification. Libraries were prepared by immunoSEQ multiplex PCR; TCRdb keeps only in-frame clonotypes and omits some of them. V and J calls and clone size follow that table, whereas D and trimming were derived from the DNA. The sample has 20,000 or so clones, approximately 84% seen once. The V and J ends lost 5 bases and 5 bases respectively, with 8 bases between them. CDR1 is SGHRS, CDR2 YFSETQ, per germline. This CDR3 has 12 residues. The sample consisted of peripheral blood. The V call is TRBV5-1, the J call TRBJ2-1; D may be TRBD1 (6 bases). The sequence was obtained from a man aged 50 to 60 with active COVID-19. CDR3 coding DNA: TGCGCCAGCAGACAGGGCCACAATGAGCAGTTCTTC. Translated: CASRQGHNEQFF.